The sequence of this TCR beta chain was determined in a study of cytomegalovirus exposure and HLA in healthy donors (dated by TCRdb to between 2016 and 2019). For the study in its entirety: An earlier analysis of several hundred of the donors reported around 280 Gb of sequence data and 117 million unique TCR beta sequences obtained from roughly 180 million T cells. Approximately 300 gigabases of sequencing data and approximately 91 million unique TCR sequences made up an early release that covered 640 HLA-typed donors. Of the approximately 400 genotyped donors, 65% to 90% fell in the genetic ancestry cluster associated with self-reported Caucasian donors. The study was designed to test whether signatures of past pathogen exposure could be identified by cataloging public T cell receptors. The study used immunosequencing to profile the T cell repertoires of more than 650 subjects and linked those repertoires to cytomegalovirus serostatus. In addition to the first cohort of roughly 700 subjects, a separate validation cohort of 120 different subjects was used. The study combined high-throughput TCR immunosequencing, statistical association of individual TCRs with disease status, and machine learning to predict cytomegalovirus infection status. To study patterns of TCR occurrence, a later analysis re-analyzed previously published TCR beta repertoires from hundreds of donors and added high-resolution HLA genotyping. Rather than drawing on any new phenotypic data, the later analysis identified candidate immune exposures from TCR beta sequences and the way those sequences occurred across donors. An earlier analysis of some 500 of the donors used high-throughput TCR beta sequencing to judge whether each TCR beta V gene segment behaved as functional or pseudogenic. Donor age, sex, ethnicity and CMV serostatus were compiled alongside the repertoire data. A later genetic analysis took genome-wide SNP genotypes for 398 of the 666 donors and used that subset as a discovery cohort. Every discovery cohort repertoire had been produced on one sequencing platform. Both class I and class II loci were covered by HLA typing, at four-digit resolution. The number of donors typed differed by locus, with roughly 629-640 for A, B, C, DRB1 and DQB1, over 500 for DQA1, 606 for DPA1, and roughly 450 for DPB1. Four or five DR-DQ haplotypes were handled as single units for association and clustering, since linkage in the cohort was strong. On average, about 240,000 unique TCR beta nucleotide sequences were sequenced per donor among 350 to 400 genotyped donors of the cohort, with 15% to 20% of those sequences being non-productive.

Regarding this clone: This clone's antigen is unknown. No base quality information exists; no much larger clone differs at one position.

From its cysteine to its phenylalanine, the CDR3 spans 17 amino acids. This entry keeps only the CDR3 DNA: 51 bases, framed from base 1. Compared with germline, V lacks 0 bases and J lacks 5 bases; bases without a gene match: 10. CDR1 and CDR2 were assigned from the germline V gene as LGHNA and YSLEER. The library was prepared using the immunoSEQ multiplex PCR assay. For the multiplex PCR, a mixture combining 60 forward primers for TCR Vbeta segments and 13 reverse primers for TCR Jbeta segments was used. The CDR3 region of rearranged TCR beta genes was amplified from genomic DNA with a multiplex PCR assay. On the Illumina HiSeq System, the amplified TCR beta libraries were sequenced as 87-base-pair reads. Per the original workflow: Across the 670 or so repertoires, a later analysis counted approximately 83 million unique TCR beta chains, roughly 11 million of which were shared by at least two donors. To remove PCR and sequencing errors, raw reads were error-corrected and collapsed into unique sequences using a nearest-neighbor algorithm that merged closely related sequences. To assign V, D and J gene segments, CDR3 sequences were aligned to IMGT reference sequences. For a sequence to be retained, a match of at least six nucleotides was required to both a V gene segment and a J gene segment. Rearrangements were called productive when the CDR3 lacked stop codons and stayed in frame with V and J; all others were non-productive. Following IMGT convention, CDR3 was defined as the stretch from the second conserved V-encoded cysteine to the conserved J-encoded phenylalanine. The earlier analysis of about 610 of the donors excluded sequences that lacked an unambiguous match to a single V gene segment. In an earlier analysis of around 600 of the donors, V segments were called functional above 56.7% productive rearrangements and were called segregating when the between-donor standard deviation exceeded 5%. To diagnose cytomegalovirus status from the catalog of TCR beta chain sequences, a statistical classification framework was built. In a later analysis, V and J genes were assigned by comparing TCR nucleotide sequences against IMGT/GENE-DB human TR gene sequences. In a later analysis, CDR3 sequences and most-parsimonious VDJ recombination scenarios were assigned using the TCRdist pipeline. In a later analysis, every TCR beta chain was defined by the combination of its CDR3 amino acid sequence and its V-gene family, and reads without a unique V-gene family were dropped. As a way to deal with suspected cross-contamination and a sequencing artifact, a later analysis dropped approximately 590 nucleotide sequences that were highly shared and had low generation probability. In a later analysis, a clonal expansion index was calculated for each public chain from normalized within-repertoire ranks of inferred template counts. Generation probabilities in a later analysis came from a VDJ recombination model fitted to out-of-frame rearrangements, and those results were checked against IGoR. In a later analysis, hypergeometric tests were used to score TCR-TCR, TCR-HLA and TCR-CMV co-occurrence, with a repertoire-size bias correction applied to TCR pairs. In a later analysis, false discovery rates were estimated by permuting HLA or CMV assignments 20 times. In a later analysis, co-occurring TCRs were grouped with DBSCAN, and TCRdist sequence similarity was added when clustering was performed within HLA-allele-positive subsets. Repertoires with fewer than 30,000 or more than 120,000 public chains were left out of co-occurrence clustering, as were roughly five repertoires with anomalous nucleotide sharing. In its TCRdb copy, this immuneACCESS table keeps in-frame sequences only and misses some clones. Where compared with another copy, unresolved V genes explain less than half of these, and the others have no known cause. V and J calls and clone size come straight from that table; D and trimming were deduced from the DNA. This sample comprises 85,000 to 100,000 clones, under 75% of them detected only once. The ten largest make up 2% to 2.5% of the sample.

Study-wide conclusions, independent of this receptor: HLA typing was unavailable for some donors at each locus, so association tests used only the typed subset. A group of highly shared sequence variants was considered likely to be a technical artifact of the sequencing pipeline. In the study, about 150 TCR beta chains were listed as associated with cytomegalovirus. Roughly uniform sequencing depth across donors was assumed in presence/absence analyses, although this assumption may not hold. Across donors, most TCR sequences were observed very rarely, whereas some public TCRs were present in many individuals. About 17 rarely observed V segments, including chromosome 9 orphons, were excluded from the earlier analysis of several hundred of the donors because counts were too low. In a later analysis, the rate of TCR association differed among HLA loci, with DRB1 alleles having the most associated TCRs and HLA-C alleles having the fewest. An association between a missense DCLRE1C variant and V-gene and J-gene trimming of TCR beta chains was found in a later genetic analysis and replicated in an independent cohort. Correlated functional status among segregating V segments might be attributable to linkage disequilibrium, but an unknown experimental factor could not be ruled out. According to the authors, the approach could potentially be generalized to other disease states and immunological phenotypes. The only immune exposure information available for the cohort was CMV serostatus. At a false discovery rate of 0.05, a later analysis linked 15,000 to 20,000 TCR beta sequences to specific HLA alleles. When HLA alleles, especially DR and DQ, strongly co-occurred, TCR associations were difficult to assign to individual alleles. In a later analysis, HLA-associated TCR beta chains showed more clonal expansion and lower generation probabilities than non-associated chains that were equally common. A later genetic analysis reported fewer N-insertions in productive TCRs among donors in an Asian-associated ancestry cluster than the roughly 620-donor mean. Some IMGT-functional V segments, including TRBV6-2 and TRBV6-3, could not be told apart with the 87-base-pair reads, so those segments were excluded. According to a later analysis, most CMV-associated TCR beta chains appeared to be HLA-restricted, and the HLA associations seemed to be driven largely by CMV exposure. Broadly in line with IMGT annotations, most TCR beta V segments showed up in productive rearrangements about 90% or about 30% of the time in an earlier analysis of 450 to 600 of the donors. In this cohort, only TCR beta chains were sequenced, and detectable features were limited by the absence of alpha or paired-chain data. A few of the identified cytomegalovirus-associated TCR beta chains were confirmed in vitro to be specific for cytomegalovirus antigens. A further reported finding was that TCR beta sequences accurately predicted the HLA-A and HLA-B alleles for most subjects in the first cohort. Several of the top co-occurrence clusters appeared to be linked to parvovirus B19, influenza, CMV and Epstein-Barr virus, according to a later analysis. In both the original and validation cohorts, the classifier was reported to diagnose cytomegalovirus status with high specificity and sensitivity.

The cohort was made up of around 720 healthy bone marrow donors. Cohort members were all nominally healthy when sampled, although unrecorded immune exposures were likely present. CMV serostatus was positive for around 310 and negative for about 50% of the roughly 700 cohort members, and was not recorded for this donor. A peripheral blood sample was provided by each donor, and peripheral blood mononuclear cells were used for TCR beta sequencing. The Qiagen DNeasy Blood Extraction Kit was used to extract genomic DNA from the blood cell samples. Specimen: PBMCs. This clonotype originated in a human donor in good health. The sequence joins TRBV4-3 to TRBJ2-7; TRBD2 matches 10 bases in the middle. The CDR3 reads CASSQDLERGGLDEQYF. The DNA reads as follows: TGCGCCAGCAGCCAAGATCTAGAGCGGGGGGGCCTCGACGAGCAGTACTTC.